These 16 T cell receptor beta chains were sequenced from one sample in a study of OX40 agonist ivuxolimab in advanced cancers. Profiled with immunoSEQ multiplex PCR; TCRdb holds only in-frame clones, not every one. The data hold tens of thousands of clones, with 89% observed a single time. Sequenced here: CD4+ or CD8+ T cells sorted from blood, sampled in a trial of the OX40 agonist ivuxolimab. All receptors derive from an adult with an advanced solid tumor such as melanoma, head and neck, liver or kidney cancer.

The chain uses TRBV11-3 and TRBJ1-1, with D possibly matching TRBD1 (5 bases). Germline CDR1 is SGHNT and CDR2 is YENEEA. V was shortened by 5 bases and J by 7 bases, with 14 bases between the two germline ends. The CDR3 is 13 residues long. The CDR3: CASSLSGQHEAFF. DNA for the CDR3: TGTGCCAGCAGCCTCTCGGGGCAGCATGAAGCTTTCTTT.

The chain carries TRBV6-6 and TRBJ1-6; 10 positions match TRBD1. The ends lost 6 bases at V and 10 bases at J; junction bases unmatched: 6. Per germline, CDR1 MNHNY and CDR2 SVGAGI (reference sequence). The length of the CDR3 is 14 residues. CDR3 bases: TGTGCCAGCAGCCCCGGGACAGGGGAGTCACCCCTCCACTTT. The encoded protein is CASSPGTGESPLHF.

This clone was counted between two and nine times. V usage is TRBV11-2 and J usage is TRBJ1-2; D is ambiguous. Trimming removed 0 bases at V and 4 bases at J, with 12 bases between. The germline V gene has CDR1 SGHAT and CDR2 FQNNGV. The CDR3 spans 15 residues. CDR3 protein: CASSLDLWLSYGYTF. In DNA form, the CDR3 reads TGTGCCAGCAGCTTAGATCTTTGGCTCTCCTATGGCTACACCTTC.

This clone was seen a handful of times. V gene TRBV2 combines with J gene TRBJ2-7, with 11 bases that match TRBD2. CDR3 length: 15 residues. The ends lost 6 bases at V and 0 bases at J; junction bases unmatched: 4. Germline values: CDR1 SNHLY, CDR2 FYNNEI. The CDR3 region is CASRVGTSGSYEQYF. For the CDR3, the DNA is TGTGCCAGCAGGGTCGGGACTAGCGGCTCCTACGAGCAGTACTTC.

This clone is a singleton in its sample. The V gene is TRBV5-1, the J gene TRBJ2-2; 7 nucleotides agree with TRBD2. Trimming cost V 1 base and J 4 bases; bases outside gene matches: 4. Germline CDR1 is SGHRS and CDR2 is YFSETQ. This CDR3 region has 15 residues. The CDR3 bases are TGCGCCAGCAGCTTGAGGGAGGGGAGCACCGGGGAGCTGTTTTTT. This sequence encodes CASSLREGSTGELFF. Variable domain in full (rest from reference TRBV5-1 and TRBJ2-2): KAGVTQTPRYLIKTRGQQVTLSCSPISGHRSVSWYQQTPGQGLQFLFEYFSETQRNKGNFPGRFSGRQFSNSRSEMNVSTLELGDSALYLCASSLREGSTGELFFGEGSRLTVL.

V gene TRBV7-2 combines with J gene TRBJ2-3; TRBD2 matches 13 bases. Looked up from germline, CDR1 is SGHTA and CDR2 is FQGNSA. The CDR3 totals 15 residues. The V and J ends lost 3 bases and 7 bases, in that order; junction bases with no gene match: 4. The CDR3 DNA sequence: TGTGCCAGCAGCTTCGGACTAGCGGGGGCATATACGCAGTATTTT. Its translation: CASSFGLAGAYTQYF.

The CDR3 protein is CASSEHGSYNSPLHF. The CDR3 bases are TGTGCCAGCAGTGAGCACGGGTCCTATAATTCACCCCTCCACTTT. This sequence joins TRBV6-1 and TRBJ1-6; D gene uncertain. The CDR3 is 15 amino acids. V lost 3 bases to trimming and J lost 1 base, with 7 bases between them. The germline gives CDR1 MNHNS, CDR2 SASEGT.

The chain couples TRBV18 to TRBJ1-2; no clear D gene. CDR3 length: 15 amino acids. The V end lost 6 bases, the J end lost 0 bases, and 14 bases lay between the germline ends. Germline CDR1 KGHSH, CDR2 LQKENI. The CDR3, as DNA: TGTGCCAGCTCCAACAGTGGCTCTCCTAACTATGGCTACACCTTC. Translated: CASSNSGSPNYGYTF.

The CDR3 nucleotides read TGCGCCAGCAGCTTGGGCCCGAATAGCAATCAGCCCCAGCATTTT. Protein sequence: CASSLGPNSNQPQHF. The rearrangement joins TRBV5-1 to TRBJ1-5; D is uncertain. The germline V gene encodes CDR1 SGHRS and CDR2 YFSETQ. The CDR3 runs 15 residues. Trimming cost V 0 bases and J 0 bases, with 7 bases left between them.

V and J are TRBV7-2 and TRBJ2-7; TRBD1 is a possible D gene (6 bases). Per germline, CDR1 SGHTA and CDR2 FQGNSA. This CDR3 is 13 amino acids long. Trimming stripped 3 bases from V and 2 bases from J, with 8 bases between. The CDR3 sequence is CASSLAGAYEQYF. Here the CDR3 DNA reads TGTGCCAGCAGCTTGGCAGGGGCCTACGAGCAGTACTTC.

The chain is built from TRBV28 and TRBJ2-7; the D gene is possibly TRBD2 (5 bases). Germline V gives CDR1 MDHEN, CDR2 SYDVKM. CDR3 length equals 16 residues. Between the trimmed V and J ends, which lost 0 bases and 3 bases, there was a span of 15 bases. CDR3: CASSLWARGLHYEQYF. The CDR3, as DNA: TGTGCCAGCAGTTTATGGGCACGAGGGTTACACTACGAGCAGTACTTC.

The chain uses TRBV7-3 and TRBJ2-1; D is tentatively TRBD1 or TRBD2 (5 bases each). The germline V and J ends were trimmed by 1 base and 9 bases, with 25 bases remaining between them. The CDR3 has 18 amino acids. Germline V gene sequence: CDR1 SGHTA, CDR2 FQGTGA. DNA of the CDR3: TGTGCCAGCAGCTTAAGCAGCGGCATTTTCCAGGGCGTGGCTGAGCAGTTCTTC. Protein sequence: CASSLSSGIFQGVAEQFF.

This clone was detected only once. The chain employs TRBV29-1 and TRBJ2-7; TRBD2 matches 11 bases. V lost 4 bases and J lost 6; bases outside the gene matches: 5. This CDR3 contains 13 residues. Germline assignment: CDR1 SQVTM and CDR2 ANQGSEA. The CDR3 DNA reads as TGCAGCGTTGGAACTAGCGGGAGCGGCGAGCAGTACTTC. Amino acid sequence: CSVGTSGSGEQYF.

The V call is TRBV28, the J call TRBJ2-1; D is ambiguous. Germline assignment: CDR1 MDHEN and CDR2 SYDVKM. V dropped 7 bases and J dropped 3 bases, with 4 bases sitting between them. The CDR3 runs to 11 residues. The CDR3 DNA sequence: TGTGCCAGCACCCTCTACAATGAGCAGTTCTTC. It translates to CASTLYNEQFF. The variable domain in full, with the rest retrieved from reference TRBV28 and TRBJ2-1, is DVKVTQSSRYLVKRTGEKVFLECVQDMDHENMFWYRQDPGLGLRLIYFSYDVKMKEKGDIPEGYSVSREKKERFSLILESASTNQTSMYLCASTLYNEQFFGPGTRLTVL.

The chain joins TRBV4-1 to TRBJ2-1; D is undetermined. The CDR3 loop spans 15 amino acids. CDR1 MGHRA and CDR2 YSYEKL come from the germline V gene. V was pared by 7 bases and J by 5 bases, with 18 bases between. In DNA, the CDR3 is TGCGCCAGCACTCCCCGCACCCTTAGGAACAATGAGCAGTTCTTC. Encoded protein: CASTPRTLRNNEQFF.

The chain employs TRBV5-1 and TRBJ2-7; TRBD2 matches at 7 bases. Germline V gives CDR1 SGHRS, CDR2 YFSETQ. J gave up 2 bases and V 4 bases, and 0 bases lay outside the gene matches. The CDR3 extends over 12 amino acids. The DNA for the CDR3 is TGCGCCAGCAGCCGGGGGGCCTACGAGCAGTACTTC. Its translation: CASSRGAYEQYF.